Presented here are 14 T cell receptor beta chains from one specimen sequenced in a study of blood T cell repertoires in COVID-19. TCRdb keeps only in-frame clones here, not all; method: immunoSEQ multiplex PCR. The data contain tens of thousands of clones, roughly three quarters of them seen just once; the ten biggest clones take up 16%. Sequenced material: peripheral blood. The receptors come from a man aged 65-85 years with acute or convalescent COVID-19.

This clone was seen more than once but under ten times. The chain combines TRBV5-1 with TRBJ1-5, with 9 bases fitting TRBD1. The CDR3 sequence is 14 residues long. V trimming: 5 bases; J trimming: 5 bases; junction bases outside the gene matches: 5. Germline lookup yields CDR1 SGHRS and CDR2 YFSETQ. Here the CDR3 reads CASSPGQGDQPQHF. The CDR3 coding sequence is TGCGCCAGCAGTCCGGGACAGGGTGATCAGCCCCAGCATTTT.

In this sample, this clone turned up a few times. The chain has TRBV30 and TRBJ2-7; TRBD2 matches at 8 bases. CDR1 GTSNPN and CDR2 SVGIG come from the germline V gene (reference sequence). This CDR3 spans 13 amino acids. V was pared by 3 bases and J by 3 bases, with 4 bases of the junction left unmatched. CDR3 sequence (DNA): TGTGCCTGGAGACTAAGCGGGGGCTACGAGCAGTACTTC. Amino acid sequence: CAWRLSGGYEQYF.

This clone showed up just once. The J gene is TRBJ1-5, the V gene TRBV7-2, with D perhaps matching TRBD1 (5 bases). This CDR3 has 13 amino acids. V shed 4 bases and J shed 4 bases, with 8 bases lying between them. Germline V lookup: CDR1 SGHTA, CDR2 FQGNSA. The CDR3 DNA follows: TGTGCCAGCAGCTATCAGGGAAATCAGCCCCAGCATTTT. Translating it yields CASSYQGNQPQHF.

The chain combines TRBV28 with TRBJ1-2; TRBD1 agrees at 7 bases. The CDR3 is made up of 15 amino acids. CDR1 and CDR2 (germline): MDHEN, SYDVKM. J gave up 5 bases and V 4 bases, and 10 bases lay outside the gene matches. CDR3 DNA sequence: TGTGCCAGCAGTTCGGCCGGGACAGACTTTTATGGCTACACCTTC. Translated: CASSSAGTDFYGYTF.

The CDR3 loop is CSVTRQGVNEQFF. CDR3 nucleotides: TGCAGCGTAACAAGACAGGGGGTAAATGAGCAGTTCTTC. This chain uses TRBV29-1 with TRBJ2-1; 9 bases line up with TRBD1. Germline-derived CDR1 and CDR2 are SQVTM and ANQGSEA. The CDR3 is 13 residues long. Trimming cost V 6 bases and J 7 bases; bases outside gene matches: 7.

The chain recombines TRBV5-4 with TRBJ1-4; TRBD1 might be the D (6 bases). Trimming shortened V by 2 bases and J by 5 bases, and 10 bases separated the two germline ends. Germline CDR1 is SGHNT and CDR2 is YYREEE (reference sequence). The CDR3 spans 14 residues. The CDR3 reads CASSLGTRNEKLFF. As DNA, the CDR3 is TGTGCCAGCAGCTTAGGGACAAGAAATGAAAAACTGTTTTTT.

The chain uses TRBV19 and TRBJ1-5, with 7 bases that match TRBD1. Unmatched junction bases numbered 9, after V lost 3 bases and J lost 7 bases. Germline V gene data show CDR1 as LNHDA and CDR2 as SQIVND (reference sequence). CDR3 size: 15 residues. In nucleotides, the CDR3 is TGTGCCAGTAGTATCAGGTCAGGGGGACTCCAGCCCCAGCATTTT. This gives the protein CASSIRSGGLQPQHF. The variable domain in full, with the rest retrieved from reference TRBV19 and TRBJ1-5, is DGGITQSPKYLFRKEGQNVTLSCEQNLNHDAMYWYRQDPGQGLRLIYYSQIVNDFQKGDIAEGYSVSREKKESFPLTVTSAQKNPTAFYLCASSIRSGGLQPQHFGDGTRLSIL.

V gene TRBV10-3 combines with J gene TRBJ1-3; D possibly corresponds to TRBD1 (6 bases). The V and J ends lost 4 bases and 2 bases respectively, with 12 bases between them. The CDR3 consists of 15 residues. Germline CDR1 ENHRY, CDR2 SYGVKD. CDR3 sequence: CAISAPDRTGNTIYF. The CDR3 DNA reads TGTGCCATCAGTGCCCCTGACAGGACTGGAAACACCATATATTTT.

V and J are TRBV3-1 (or the pseudogene TRBV3-2) and TRBJ2-3; 13 bases match TRBD2. This CDR3 has 20 residues. Germline values: CDR1 LGHDT, CDR2 YNNKEL (reference sequence). V trimming: 0 bases; J trimming: 1 base; junction bases outside the gene matches: 10. The CDR3 DNA is TGTGCCAGCAGCCAAGATCCGGGGACTAGCGGGACGAGTGGCACAGATACGCAGTATTTT. This sequence encodes CASSQDPGTSGTSGTDTQYF.

J is TRBJ2-7 and V is TRBV28; 7 nucleotides match TRBD2. CDR1 and CDR2 from the germline V gene are MDHEN and SYDVKM. This CDR3 contains 16 residues. The V gene end was trimmed by 3 bases and the J gene end by 0 bases; junction bases not matched to a gene: 8. The CDR3 sequence: CASSFGTITNSYEQYF. The DNA of the CDR3 is TGTGCCAGCAGTTTCGGGACTATCACCAACTCCTACGAGCAGTACTTC.

V gene TRBV28 combines with J gene TRBJ1-1, with TRBD1 identical over 7 bases. Germline assignment: CDR1 MDHEN and CDR2 SYDVKM. After removal of 2 bases from V and 3 bases from J, the junction contained 0 bases not matched to a gene. The CDR3 spans 13 residues. The CDR3 coding sequence is TGTGCCAGCAGTTTAGACAGGGACACTGAAGCTTTCTTT. This gives the protein CASSLDRDTEAFF.

This sequence joins TRBV5-6 and TRBJ2-7, with 8 positions matching TRBD2. This CDR3 is 14 amino acids long. Germline CDR1 is SGHDT and CDR2 is YYEEEE. The ends lost 2 bases at V and 4 bases at J; junction bases unmatched: 5. The CDR3 sequence is CASSFQAGEYEQYF. The CDR3 bases are TGTGCCAGCAGCTTTCAAGCGGGGGAGTACGAGCAGTACTTC.

The rearrangement links TRBV5-5 to TRBJ2-1; a possible D gene is TRBD1 (5 bases). This CDR3 is 12 amino acids long. V lost 2 bases, J lost 15 bases, and 15 bases lay in between. Germline V gives CDR1 SGHKS, CDR2 YYEKEE (reference sequence). CDR3 nucleotides: TGTGCCAGCAGCTTTCAGGGTCAGATGTCGTTCTTC. It codes for CASSFQGQMSFF.

This chain joins TRBV4-3 and TRBJ1-2; 9 positions match TRBD1. Looked up from germline, CDR1 is LGHNA and CDR2 is YSLEER. The CDR3 sequence is 15 residues long. The trim removed 3 bases at V and 2 bases at J, leaving 4 bases unmatched. The CDR3 coding sequence is TGCGCCAGCAGCCACTCTGGACAGGGGAACTATGGCTACACCTTC. Its translation is CASSHSGQGNYGYTF.